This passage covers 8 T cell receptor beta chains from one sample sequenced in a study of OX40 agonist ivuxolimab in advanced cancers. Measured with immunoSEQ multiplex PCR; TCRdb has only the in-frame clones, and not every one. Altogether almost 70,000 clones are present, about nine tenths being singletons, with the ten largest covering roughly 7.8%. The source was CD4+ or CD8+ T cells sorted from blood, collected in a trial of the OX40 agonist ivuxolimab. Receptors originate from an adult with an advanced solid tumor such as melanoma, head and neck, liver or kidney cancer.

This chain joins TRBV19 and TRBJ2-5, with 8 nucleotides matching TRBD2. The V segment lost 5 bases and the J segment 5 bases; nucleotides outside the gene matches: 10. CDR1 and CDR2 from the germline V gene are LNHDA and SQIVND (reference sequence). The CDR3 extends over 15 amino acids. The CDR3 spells CASSVESGGGETQYF. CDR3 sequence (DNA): TGTGCCAGTAGTGTCGAAAGCGGGGGTGGGGAGACCCAGTACTTC.

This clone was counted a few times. The CDR3 DNA follows: TGCGCCAGCAGCACCGTGGGCTACGAGCAGTACTTC. Encoded protein: CASSTVGYEQYF. The chain combines TRBV5-1 with TRBJ2-7, with D unresolved. The CDR3 spans 12 residues. V dropped 4 bases and J dropped 3 bases, with 8 bases sitting between them. The germline V gene has CDR1 SGHRS and CDR2 YFSETQ. The whole variable domain, filled in from reference TRBV5-1 and TRBJ2-7, reads KAGVTQTPRYLIKTRGQQVTLSCSPISGHRSVSWYQQTPGQGLQFLFEYFSETQRNKGNFPGRFSGRQFSNSRSEMNVSTLELGDSALYLCASSTVGYEQYFGPGTRLTVT.

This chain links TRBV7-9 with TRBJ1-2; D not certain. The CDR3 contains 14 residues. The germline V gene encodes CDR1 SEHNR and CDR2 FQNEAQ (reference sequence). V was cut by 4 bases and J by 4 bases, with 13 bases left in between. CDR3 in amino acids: CASSSHGRAYGYTF. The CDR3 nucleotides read TGTGCCAGCAGCTCCCACGGCAGAGCCTATGGCTACACCTTC. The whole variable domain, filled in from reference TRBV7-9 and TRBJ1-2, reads DTGVSQNPRHKITKRGQNVTFRCDPISEHNRLYWYRQTLGQGPEFLTYFQNEAQLEKSRLLSDRFSAERPKGSFSTLEIQRTEQGDSAMYLCASSSHGRAYGYTFGSGTRLTVV.

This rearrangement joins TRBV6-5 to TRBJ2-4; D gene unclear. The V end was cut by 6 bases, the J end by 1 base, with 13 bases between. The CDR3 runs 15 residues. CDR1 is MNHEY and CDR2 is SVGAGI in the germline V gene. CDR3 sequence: CASSRARQAKNIQYF. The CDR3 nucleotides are TGTGCCAGCAGCCGTGCGCGGCAGGCCAAAAACATTCAGTACTTC.

DNA for the CDR3: TGTGCCAGCAAGGACCGCGGGGGGGCCTTAGGCAATGAGCAGTTCTTC. Residues: CASKDRGGALGNEQFF. V and J are TRBV2 and TRBJ2-1, with 9 nucleotides matching TRBD2. The CDR3 is 16 amino acids. The trim removed 7 bases at V and 6 bases at J, leaving 13 bases unmatched. From germline, CDR1 is SNHLY and CDR2 FYNNEI.

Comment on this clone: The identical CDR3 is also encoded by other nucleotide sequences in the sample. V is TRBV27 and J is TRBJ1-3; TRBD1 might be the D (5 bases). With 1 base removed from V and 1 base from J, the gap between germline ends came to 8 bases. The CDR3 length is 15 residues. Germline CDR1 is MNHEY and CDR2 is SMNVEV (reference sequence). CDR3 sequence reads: CASSLWGDSGNTIYF. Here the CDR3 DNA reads TGTGCCAGCAGTTTATGGGGGGATTCTGGAAACACCATATATTTT.

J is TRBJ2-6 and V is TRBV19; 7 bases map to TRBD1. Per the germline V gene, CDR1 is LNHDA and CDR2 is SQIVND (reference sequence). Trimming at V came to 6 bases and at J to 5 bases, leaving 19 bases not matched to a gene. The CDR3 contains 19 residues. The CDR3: CASRHQGDRRGLRANVLTF. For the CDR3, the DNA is TGTGCCAGTAGACATCAGGGGGACAGAAGGGGCCTCCGGGCCAACGTCCTGACTTTC.

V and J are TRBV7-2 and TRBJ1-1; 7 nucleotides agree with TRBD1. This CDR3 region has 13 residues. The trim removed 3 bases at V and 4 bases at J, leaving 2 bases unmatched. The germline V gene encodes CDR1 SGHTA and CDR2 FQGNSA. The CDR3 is CASSLYRGTEAFF. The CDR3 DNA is TGTGCCAGCAGCTTGTACAGGGGCACTGAAGCTTTCTTT.